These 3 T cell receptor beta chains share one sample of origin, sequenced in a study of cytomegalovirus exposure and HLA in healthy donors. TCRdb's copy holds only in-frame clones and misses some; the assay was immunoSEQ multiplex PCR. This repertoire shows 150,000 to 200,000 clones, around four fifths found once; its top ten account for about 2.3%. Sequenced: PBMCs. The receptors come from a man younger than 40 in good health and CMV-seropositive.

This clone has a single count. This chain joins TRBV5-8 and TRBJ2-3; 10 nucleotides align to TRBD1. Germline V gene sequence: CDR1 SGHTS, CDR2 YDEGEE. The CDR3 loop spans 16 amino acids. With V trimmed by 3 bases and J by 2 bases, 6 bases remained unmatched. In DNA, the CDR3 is TGTGCCAGCAGCTCGGACAGGGGGAAATTCACAGATACGCAGTATTTT. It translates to CASSSDRGKFTDTQYF.

The CDR3 coding sequence is TGTGCCAGCAGCCCCCAAGCGGCAACTAATGAAAAACTGTTTTTT. Translated, it gives CASSPQAATNEKLFF. This rearrangement joins TRBV7-6 to TRBJ1-4; no definite D call. The CDR3 is 15 amino acids. The germline gives CDR1 SGHVS, CDR2 FNYEAQ. The V gene lost 5 bases and the J gene lost 0 bases, with 10 bases spanning the gap. Together with reference TRBV7-6 and TRBJ1-4, the CDR3 gives the full variable domain: GAGVSQSPRYKVTKRGQDVALRCDPISGHVSLYWYRQALGQGPEFLTYFNYEAQQDKSGLPNDRFSAERPEGSISTLTIQRTEQRDSAMYRCASSPQAATNEKLFFGSGTQLSVL.

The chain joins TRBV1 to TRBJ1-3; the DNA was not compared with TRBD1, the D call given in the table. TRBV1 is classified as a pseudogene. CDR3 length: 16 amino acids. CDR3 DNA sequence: TGCACCAGCAGCCATTTCACAGGTCCCACCAAAAACACCATATATTTT. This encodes CTSSHFTGPTKNTIYF.